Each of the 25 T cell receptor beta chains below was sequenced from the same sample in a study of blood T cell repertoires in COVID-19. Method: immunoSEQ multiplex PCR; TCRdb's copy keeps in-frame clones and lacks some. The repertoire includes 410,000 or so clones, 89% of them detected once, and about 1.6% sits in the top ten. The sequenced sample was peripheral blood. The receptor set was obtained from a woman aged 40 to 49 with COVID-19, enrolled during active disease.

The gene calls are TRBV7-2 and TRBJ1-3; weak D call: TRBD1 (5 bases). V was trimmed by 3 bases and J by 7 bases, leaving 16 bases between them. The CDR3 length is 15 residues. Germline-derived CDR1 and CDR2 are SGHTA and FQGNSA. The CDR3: CASSLRRQGTNTIYF. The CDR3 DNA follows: TGTGCCAGCAGCTTGAGGCGGCAGGGAACGAACACCATATATTTT.

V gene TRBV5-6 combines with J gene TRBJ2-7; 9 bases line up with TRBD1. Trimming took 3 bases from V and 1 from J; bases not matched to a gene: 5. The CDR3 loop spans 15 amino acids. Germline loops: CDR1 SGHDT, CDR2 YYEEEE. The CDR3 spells CASSSGTGWSYEQYF. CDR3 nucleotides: TGTGCCAGCAGCTCCGGGACAGGGTGGTCCTACGAGCAGTACTTC.

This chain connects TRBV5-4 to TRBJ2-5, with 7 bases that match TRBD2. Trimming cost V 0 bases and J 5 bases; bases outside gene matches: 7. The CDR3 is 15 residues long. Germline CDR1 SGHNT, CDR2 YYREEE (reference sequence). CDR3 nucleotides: TGTGCCAGCAGCTTGGGGGGGGGAGGGCCGGAGACCCAGTACTTC. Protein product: CASSLGGGGPETQYF.

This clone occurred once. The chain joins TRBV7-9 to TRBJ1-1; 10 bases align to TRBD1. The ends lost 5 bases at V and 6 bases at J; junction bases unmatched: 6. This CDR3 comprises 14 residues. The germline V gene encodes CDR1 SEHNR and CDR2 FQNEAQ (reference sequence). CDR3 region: CASSQGGQGAEAFF. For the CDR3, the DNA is TGTGCCAGCAGCCAAGGAGGACAGGGGGCTGAAGCTTTCTTT.

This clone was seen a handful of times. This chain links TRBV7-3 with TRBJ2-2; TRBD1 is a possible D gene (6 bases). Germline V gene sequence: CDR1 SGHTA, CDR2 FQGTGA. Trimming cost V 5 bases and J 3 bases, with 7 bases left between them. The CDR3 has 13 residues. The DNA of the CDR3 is TGTGCCAGCAGCCGGACAGACACCGGGGAGCTGTTTTTT. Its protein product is CASSRTDTGELFF.

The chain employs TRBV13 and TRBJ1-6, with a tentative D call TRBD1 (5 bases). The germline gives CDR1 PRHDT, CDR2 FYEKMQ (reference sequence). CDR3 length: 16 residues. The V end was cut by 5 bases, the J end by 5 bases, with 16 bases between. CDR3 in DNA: TGTGCCAGCAGCCAACCCGCGGGACGGGATAATTCACCCCTCCACTTT. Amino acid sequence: CASSQPAGRDNSPLHF.

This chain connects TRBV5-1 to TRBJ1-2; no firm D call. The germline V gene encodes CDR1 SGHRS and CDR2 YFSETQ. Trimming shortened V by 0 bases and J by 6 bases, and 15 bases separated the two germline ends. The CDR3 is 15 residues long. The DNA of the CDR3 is TGCGCCAGCAGCTTGGAACCTGGGAGGGTCCATGGCTACACCTTC. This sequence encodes CASSLEPGRVHGYTF.

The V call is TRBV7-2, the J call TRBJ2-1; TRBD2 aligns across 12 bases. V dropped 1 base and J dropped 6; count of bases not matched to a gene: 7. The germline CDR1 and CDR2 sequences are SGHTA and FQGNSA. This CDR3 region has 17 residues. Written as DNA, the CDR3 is TGTGCCAGCAGCTTAGTGTCTAGCGGGGGGGTATTCAATGAGCAGTTCTTC. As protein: CASSLVSSGGVFNEQFF. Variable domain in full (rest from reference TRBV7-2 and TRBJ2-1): GAGVSQSPSNKVTEKGKDVELRCDPISGHTALYWYRQSLGQGLEFLIYFQGNSAPDKSGLPSDRFSAERTGGSVSTLTIQRTQQEDSAVYLCASSLVSSGGVFNEQFFGPGTRLTVL.

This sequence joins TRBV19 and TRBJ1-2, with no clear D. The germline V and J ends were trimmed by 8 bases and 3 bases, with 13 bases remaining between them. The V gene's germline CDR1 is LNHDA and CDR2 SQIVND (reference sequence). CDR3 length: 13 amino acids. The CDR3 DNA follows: TGTGCCAGTTCCGTCGGAGTTTACTATGGCTACACCTTC. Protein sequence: CASSVGVYYGYTF.

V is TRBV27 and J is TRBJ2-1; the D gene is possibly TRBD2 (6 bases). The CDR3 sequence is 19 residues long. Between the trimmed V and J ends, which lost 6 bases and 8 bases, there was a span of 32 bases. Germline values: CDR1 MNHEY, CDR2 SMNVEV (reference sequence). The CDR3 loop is CASSYYPSAQEPRGDEQFF. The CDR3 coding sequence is TGTGCCAGCAGCTACTACCCTAGCGCCCAGGAGCCCCGGGGCGATGAGCAGTTCTTC.

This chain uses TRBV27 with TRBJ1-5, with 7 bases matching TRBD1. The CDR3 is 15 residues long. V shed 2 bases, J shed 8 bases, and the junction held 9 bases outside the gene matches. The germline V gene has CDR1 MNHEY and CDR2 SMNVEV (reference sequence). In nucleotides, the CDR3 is TGTGCCAGCAGTTTAAGACGGGACAGCCTAAAGCCCCAGCATTTT. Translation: CASSLRRDSLKPQHF.

The CDR3 coding sequence is TGCGCCAGCAGCCACCCGACAGGGGCCGGCACCGGGGAGCTGTTTTTT. Its translation is CASSHPTGAGTGELFF. The chain combines TRBV4-1 with TRBJ2-2, with TRBD1 matching over 8 bases. V lost 3 bases, J lost 4 bases, and 7 bases stayed unmatched. CDR3 length: 16 residues. Germline V gives CDR1 MGHRA, CDR2 YSYEKL.

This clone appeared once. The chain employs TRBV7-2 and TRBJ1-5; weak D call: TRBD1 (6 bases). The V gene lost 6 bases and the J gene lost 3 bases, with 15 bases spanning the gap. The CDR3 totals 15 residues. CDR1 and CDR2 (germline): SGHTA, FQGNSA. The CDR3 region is CASRVGGATNQPQHF. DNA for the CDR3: TGTGCCAGCAGGGTTGGGGGGGCAACCAATCAGCCCCAGCATTTT.

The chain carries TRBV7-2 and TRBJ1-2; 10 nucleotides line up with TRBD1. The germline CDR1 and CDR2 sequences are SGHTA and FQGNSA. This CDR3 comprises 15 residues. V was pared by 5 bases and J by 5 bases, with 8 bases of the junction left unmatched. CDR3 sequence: CASSLRDRGGYGYTF. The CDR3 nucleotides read TGTGCCAGCAGCCTTAGGGACAGGGGAGGATATGGCTACACCTTC.

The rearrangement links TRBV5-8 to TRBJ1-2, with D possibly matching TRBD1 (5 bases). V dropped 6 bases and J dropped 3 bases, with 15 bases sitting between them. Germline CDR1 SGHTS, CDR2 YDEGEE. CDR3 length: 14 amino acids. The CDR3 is CASTYTGTDYGYTF. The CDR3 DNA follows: TGTGCCAGCACTTATACAGGAACGGACTATGGCTACACCTTC.

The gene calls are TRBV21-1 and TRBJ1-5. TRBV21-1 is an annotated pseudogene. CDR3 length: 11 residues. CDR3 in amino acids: CASSTDQPQHF. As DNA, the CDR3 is TGTGCCAGCAGCACGGATCAGCCCCAGCATTTT.

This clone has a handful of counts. The CDR3 here is CSASRTGGSQPQHF. The CDR3, as DNA: TGCAGTGCCAGTAGGACAGGGGGGAGTCAGCCCCAGCATTTT. The gene calls are TRBV20-1 and TRBJ1-5; TRBD1 agrees at 10 bases. The CDR3 spans 14 residues. Germline CDR1 DFQATT, CDR2 SNEGSKA (reference sequence). V shed 6 bases and J 6 bases; nucleotides not matched to a gene: 8.

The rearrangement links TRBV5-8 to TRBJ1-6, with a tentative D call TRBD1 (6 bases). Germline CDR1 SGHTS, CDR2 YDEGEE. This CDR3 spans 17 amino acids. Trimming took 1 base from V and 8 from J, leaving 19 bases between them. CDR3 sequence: CASSLTGGQRYDSPLHF. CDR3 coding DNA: TGTGCCAGCAGCTTGACCGGGGGGCAACGGTACGATTCACCCCTCCACTTT.

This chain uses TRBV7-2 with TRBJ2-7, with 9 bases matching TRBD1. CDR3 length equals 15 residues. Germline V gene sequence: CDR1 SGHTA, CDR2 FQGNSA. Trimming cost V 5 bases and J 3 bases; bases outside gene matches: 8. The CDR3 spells CASSTGTGRVYEQYF. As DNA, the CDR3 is TGTGCCAGCAGCACAGGGACAGGGAGAGTCTACGAGCAGTACTTC. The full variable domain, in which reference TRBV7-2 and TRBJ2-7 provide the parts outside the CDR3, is GAGVSQSPSNKVTEKGKDVELRCDPISGHTALYWYRQSLGQGLEFLIYFQGNSAPDKSGLPSDRFSAERTGGSVSTLTIQRTQQEDSAVYLCASSTGTGRVYEQYFGPGTRLTVT.

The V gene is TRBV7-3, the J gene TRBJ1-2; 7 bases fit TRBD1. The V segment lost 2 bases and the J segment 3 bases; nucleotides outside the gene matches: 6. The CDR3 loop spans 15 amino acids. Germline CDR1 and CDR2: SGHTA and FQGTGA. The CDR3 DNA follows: TGTGCCAGCAGCTTAGTCCCAGGGGGAGACTATGGCTACACCTTC. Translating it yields CASSLVPGGDYGYTF.

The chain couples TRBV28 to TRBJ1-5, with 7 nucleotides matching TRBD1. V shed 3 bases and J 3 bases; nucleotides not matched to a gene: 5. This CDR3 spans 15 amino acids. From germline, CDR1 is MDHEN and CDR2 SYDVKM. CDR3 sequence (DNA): TGTGCCAGCAGTTTGGGGGACAGACCCAATCAGCCCCAGCATTTT. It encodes CASSLGDRPNQPQHF.

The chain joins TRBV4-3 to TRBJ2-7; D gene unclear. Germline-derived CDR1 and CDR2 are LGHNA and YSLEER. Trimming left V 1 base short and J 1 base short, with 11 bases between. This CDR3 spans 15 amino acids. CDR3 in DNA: TGCGCCAGCAGCCAAGTTATAACCGAGTCCTACGAGCAGTACTTC. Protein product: CASSQVITESYEQYF.

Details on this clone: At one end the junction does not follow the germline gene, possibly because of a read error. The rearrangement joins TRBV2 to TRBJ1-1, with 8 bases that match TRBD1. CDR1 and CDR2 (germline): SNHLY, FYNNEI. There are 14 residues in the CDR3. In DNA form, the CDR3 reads TGCCAGATCGAACAGGGGGATGGCATCACTGAAGCTTTCTTT. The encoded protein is CQIEQGDGITEAFF.

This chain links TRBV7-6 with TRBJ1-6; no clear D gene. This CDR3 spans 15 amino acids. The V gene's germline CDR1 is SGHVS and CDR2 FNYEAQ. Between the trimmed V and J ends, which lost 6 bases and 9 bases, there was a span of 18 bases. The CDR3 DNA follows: TGTGCCAGCAGAAACCCTACGGTGATCGGTTCACCCCTCCACTTT. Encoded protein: CASRNPTVIGSPLHF.

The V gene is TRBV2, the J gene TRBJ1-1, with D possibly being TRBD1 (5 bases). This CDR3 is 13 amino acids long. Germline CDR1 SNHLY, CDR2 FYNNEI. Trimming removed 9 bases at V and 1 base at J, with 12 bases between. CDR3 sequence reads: CASQQESNTEAFF. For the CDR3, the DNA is TGTGCCAGTCAACAGGAGTCGAACACTGAAGCTTTCTTT.